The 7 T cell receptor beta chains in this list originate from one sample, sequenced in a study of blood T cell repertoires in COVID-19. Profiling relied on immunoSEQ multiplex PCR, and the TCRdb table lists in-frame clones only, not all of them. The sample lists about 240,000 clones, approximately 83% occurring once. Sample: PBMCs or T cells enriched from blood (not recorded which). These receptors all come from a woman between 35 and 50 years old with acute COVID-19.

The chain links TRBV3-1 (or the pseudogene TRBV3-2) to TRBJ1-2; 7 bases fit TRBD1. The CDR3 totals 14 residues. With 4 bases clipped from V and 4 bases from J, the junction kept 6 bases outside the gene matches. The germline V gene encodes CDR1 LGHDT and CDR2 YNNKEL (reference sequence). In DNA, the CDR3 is TGTGCCAGCAGCCTCACAGGGGAAGGCTATGGCTACACCTTC. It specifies CASSLTGEGYGYTF.

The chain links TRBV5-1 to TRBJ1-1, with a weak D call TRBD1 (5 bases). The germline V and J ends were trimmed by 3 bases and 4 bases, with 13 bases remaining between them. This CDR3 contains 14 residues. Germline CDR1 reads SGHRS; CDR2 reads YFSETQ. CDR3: CASSSRVGGTEAFF. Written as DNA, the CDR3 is TGCGCCAGCAGCTCCAGGGTAGGTGGCACTGAAGCTTTCTTT.

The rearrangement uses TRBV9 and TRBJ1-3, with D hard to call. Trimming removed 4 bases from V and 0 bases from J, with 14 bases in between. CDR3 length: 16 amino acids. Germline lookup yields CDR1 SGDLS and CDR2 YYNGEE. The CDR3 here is CASSSASGVSGNTIYF. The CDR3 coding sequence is TGTGCCAGCAGCTCCGCTTCCGGAGTCTCTGGAAACACCATATATTTT. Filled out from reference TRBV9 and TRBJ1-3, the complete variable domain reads DSGVTQTPKHLITATGQRVTLRCSPRSGDLSVYWYQQSLDQGLQFLIQYYNGEERAKGNILERFSAQQFPDLHSELNLSSLELGDSALYFCASSSASGVSGNTIYFGEGSWLTVV.

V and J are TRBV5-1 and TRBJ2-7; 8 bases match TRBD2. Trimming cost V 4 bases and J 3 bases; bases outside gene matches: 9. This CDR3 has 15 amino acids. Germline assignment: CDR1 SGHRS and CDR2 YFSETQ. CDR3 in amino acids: CASSPGGDPDYEQYF. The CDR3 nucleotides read TGCGCCAGCAGCCCGGGGGGGGACCCAGACTACGAGCAGTACTTC.

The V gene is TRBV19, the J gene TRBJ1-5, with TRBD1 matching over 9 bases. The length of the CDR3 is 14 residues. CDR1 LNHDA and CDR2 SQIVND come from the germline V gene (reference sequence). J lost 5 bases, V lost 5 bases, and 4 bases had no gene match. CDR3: CASSPRQGDQPQHF. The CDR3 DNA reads TGTGCCAGTAGTCCACGACAGGGGGATCAGCCCCAGCATTTT.

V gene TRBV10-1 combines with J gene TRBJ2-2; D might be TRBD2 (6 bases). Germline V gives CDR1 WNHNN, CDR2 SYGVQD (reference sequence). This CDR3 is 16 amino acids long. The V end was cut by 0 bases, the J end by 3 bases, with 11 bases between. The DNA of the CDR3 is TGCGCCAGCAGTGAGTCAGGTAGCGGCGACACCGGGGAGCTGTTTTTT. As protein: CASSESGSGDTGELFF.

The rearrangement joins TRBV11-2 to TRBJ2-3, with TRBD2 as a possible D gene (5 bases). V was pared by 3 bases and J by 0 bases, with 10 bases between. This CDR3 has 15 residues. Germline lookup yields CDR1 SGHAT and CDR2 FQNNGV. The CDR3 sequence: CASSFNGMSTDTQYF. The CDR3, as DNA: TGTGCCAGCAGCTTTAACGGGATGAGCACAGATACGCAGTATTTT.